This entry features one T cell receptor (beta chain) sequence. Antigen unknown. These data are taken from a study of T cell responses to AZD1222 COVID-19 vaccine. The protocol was immunoSEQ multiplex PCR, while the TCRdb copy is restricted to in-frame clones and leaves out a portion. The sample yields 100,000 to 150,000 clones, 75% to 95% seen once. Whole-study results and caveats: Epitopes outside B.1.351 and B.1.1.7 mutated regions reportedly drew nearly half of spike TCRs.

Doses given second, at about 4 or about 12 weeks, were pooled. Germline V CDR1 and CDR2: SGHDT, YYEEEE. J lost 10 bases, V lost 0 bases, and 5 bases had no gene match. This CDR3 comprises 13 residues. This material consisted of peripheral blood, taken 28 days after the second AZD1222 dose. The TCR was taken from an adult who received the AZD1222 COVID-19 vaccine. The chain employs TRBV5-6 and TRBJ2-7; 9 bases match TRBD2. CDR3 region: CASSLGGSGSQYV. CDR3 coding DNA: TGTGCCAGCAGCTTGGGTGGTAGCGGGAGTCAGTACGTC.